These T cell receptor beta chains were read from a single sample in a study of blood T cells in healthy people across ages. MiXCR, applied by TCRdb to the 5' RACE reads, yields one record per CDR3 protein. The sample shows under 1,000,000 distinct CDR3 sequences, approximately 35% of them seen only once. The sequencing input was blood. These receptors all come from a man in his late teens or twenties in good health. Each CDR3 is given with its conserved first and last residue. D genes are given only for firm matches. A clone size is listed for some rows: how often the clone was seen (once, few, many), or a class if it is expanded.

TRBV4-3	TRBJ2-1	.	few	CASSPGTQYNEQFF	TGCGCCAGCAGCCCTGGGACCCAGTACAATGAGCAGTTCTTC
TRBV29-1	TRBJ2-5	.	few	CSVVPGAQNEQYF	TGCAGCGTTGTTCCGGGGGCGCAGAATGAGCAGTACTTC
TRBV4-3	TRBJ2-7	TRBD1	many	CASSQLDRDHYEQYF	TGCGCCAGCAGCCAGCTAGACAGGGATCACTACGAGCAGTACTTC
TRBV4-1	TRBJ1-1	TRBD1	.	CASNQNRDRFTEAFF	TGCGCCAGCAACCAAAACCGGGACAGGTTCACTGAAGCTTTCTTT
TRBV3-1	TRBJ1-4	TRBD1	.	CASSNRQGGRSNEKLFF	TGTGCCAGCAGCAACCGACAGGGTGGGAGATCTAATGAAAAACTGTTTTTT
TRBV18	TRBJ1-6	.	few	CASSLQNNSPLHF	TGTGCCAGCTCACTACAGAATAATTCACCCCTCCACTTT
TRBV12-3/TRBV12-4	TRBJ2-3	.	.	CASSLGGAGTQYF	TGTGCCAGCAGTTTAGGTGGAGCGGGTACGCAGTATTTT
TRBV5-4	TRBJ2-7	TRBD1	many	CASSLDLQGVDEQYF	TGTGCCAGCAGCTTGGACCTTCAGGGGGTCGACGAGCAGTACTTC
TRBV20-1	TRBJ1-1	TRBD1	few	CSVETGAVDTEAFF	TGCAGTGTCGAGACAGGGGCGGTGGACACTGAAGCTTTCTTT
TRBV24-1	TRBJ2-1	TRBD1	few	CATSDLPRQGENNEQFF	TGTGCCACCAGTGATTTGCCACGGCAGGGGGAAAACAATGAGCAGTTCTTC
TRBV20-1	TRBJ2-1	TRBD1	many	CSAKTGVLSNEQFF	TGCAGTGCCAAGACAGGGGTGCTCTCCAATGAGCAGTTCTTC
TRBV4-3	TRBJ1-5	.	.	CASSRGRQNQPQHF	TGCGCCAGCAGCCGCGGACGGCAGAATCAGCCCCAGCATTTT
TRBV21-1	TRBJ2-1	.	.	CASSKGPGGNEQFF	TGTGCCAGCAGCAAAGGGCCCGGAGGAAATGAGCAGTTCTTC
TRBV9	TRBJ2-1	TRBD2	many	CASSVVGLAGDNEQFF	TGTGCCAGCAGCGTAGTTGGACTAGCGGGAGACAATGAGCAGTTCTTC
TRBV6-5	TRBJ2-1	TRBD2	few	CASIRTAGGFTKSYNEQFF	TGTGCCAGCATTAGAACAGCGGGGGGGTTTACGAAATCCTACAATGAGCAGTTCTTC
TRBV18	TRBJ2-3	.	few	CASSPATGDTQYF	TGTGCCAGCTCACCCGCTACGGGAGATACGCAGTATTTT
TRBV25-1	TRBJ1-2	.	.	CASSEPNPDSGYTF	TGTGCCAGCAGTGAACCAAACCCCGACAGCGGCTACACCTTC
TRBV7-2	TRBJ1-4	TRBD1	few	CASSWGQGNEKLFF	TGTGCCAGCAGCTGGGGACAGGGTAATGAAAAACTGTTTTTT
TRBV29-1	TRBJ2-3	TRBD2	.	CSVEDGGAGDTQYF	TGCAGCGTTGAAGACGGGGGGGCTGGAGATACGCAGTATTTT
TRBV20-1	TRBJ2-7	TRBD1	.	CNANPTGGYEQYF	TGCAATGCTAACCCGACAGGGGGCTACGAGCAGTACTTC
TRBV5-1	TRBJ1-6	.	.	CASSLAGGTENNSPLHF	TGCGCCAGCAGCTTGGCCGGGGGGACGGAAAATAATTCACCCCTCCACTTT
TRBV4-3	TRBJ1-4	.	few	CASSLWGQEGEKLFF	TGCGCCAGCAGCCTATGGGGGCAGGAAGGTGAAAAACTGTTTTTT
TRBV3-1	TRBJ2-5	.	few	CASSQDRGPFRETQYF	TGTGCCAGCAGCCAAGATCGTGGACCCTTTAGGGAGACCCAGTACTTC
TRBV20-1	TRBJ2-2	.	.	CSALPRRAGELFF	TGCAGTGCTCTACCCCGGAGGGCCGGGGAGCTGTTTTTT
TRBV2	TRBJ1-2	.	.	CASSVLENYGYTF	TGTGCCAGCAGTGTGTTAGAGAACTATGGCTACACCTTC
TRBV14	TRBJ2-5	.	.	CASSQDRNMKTQYF	TGTGCCAGCAGCCAAGACAGGAATATGAAGACCCAGTACTTC
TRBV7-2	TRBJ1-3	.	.	CASSPVVPGASGNTIYF	TGTGCCAGCAGCCCGGTAGTGCCAGGAGCCTCTGGAAACACCATATATTTT
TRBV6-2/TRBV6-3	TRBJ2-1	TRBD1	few	CASSYSDRGYNEQFF	TGTGCCAGCAGTTACTCAGACAGGGGATACAATGAGCAGTTCTTC
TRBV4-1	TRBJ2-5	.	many	CASSQERETQYF	TGCGCCAGCAGCCAAGAGAGAGAGACCCAGTACTTC
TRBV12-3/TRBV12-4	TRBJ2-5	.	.	CASKSQGAQETQYF	TGTGCCAGCAAGTCACAGGGAGCTCAAGAGACCCAGTACTTC
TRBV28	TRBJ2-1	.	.	CASSLAGRDGEQFF	TGTGCCAGCAGTTTGGCTGGGCGGGACGGTGAGCAGTTCTTC
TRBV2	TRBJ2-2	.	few	CASSEGTVGTGELFF	TGTGCCAGCAGTGAAGGGACAGTGGGCACCGGGGAGCTGTTTTTT
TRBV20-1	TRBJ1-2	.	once	CSARGGAVKSGGYTF	TGCAGTGCTAGGGGGGGGGCCGTTAAATCGGGTGGCTACACCTTC
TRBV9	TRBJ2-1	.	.	CASSVLASSYNEQFF	TGTGCCAGCAGCGTCTTAGCAAGCTCCTACAATGAGCAGTTCTTC
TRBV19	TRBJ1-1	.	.	CASRNQPTGSTEAFF	TGTGCCAGTAGAAATCAACCGACTGGAAGCACTGAAGCTTTCTTT
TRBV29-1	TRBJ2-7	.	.	CSVEMQGLEQYF	TGCAGCGTTGAAATGCAGGGTTTGGAGCAGTACTTC
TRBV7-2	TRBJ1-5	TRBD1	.	CASSLRQGVNQPQHF	TGTGCCAGCAGCTTAAGACAGGGGGTCAATCAGCCCCAGCATTTT
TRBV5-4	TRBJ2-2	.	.	CASSLEQGTGELFF	TGTGCCAGCAGCTTGGAACAGGGAACCGGGGAGCTGTTTTTT
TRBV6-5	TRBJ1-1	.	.	CASGGWTDEHEAFF	TGTGCCAGCGGTGGGTGGACAGACGAACATGAAGCTTTCTTT
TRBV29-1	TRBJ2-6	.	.	CSVEPEGSGANVLTF	TGCAGCGTTGAACCGGAAGGTTCTGGGGCCAACGTCCTGACTTTC
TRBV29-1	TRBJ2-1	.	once	CSVEQGHDNEQFF	TGCAGCGTTGAACAGGGGCACGACAATGAGCAGTTCTTC
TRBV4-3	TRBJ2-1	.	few	CASSQEGSQGTYNEQFF	TGCGCCAGCAGCCAAGAGGGTTCGCAGGGAACATACAATGAGCAGTTCTTC
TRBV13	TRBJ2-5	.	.	CASSDGGNQETQYF	TGTGCCAGCAGCGACGGAGGGAATCAAGAGACCCAGTACTTC
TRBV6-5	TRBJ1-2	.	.	CASSYSGVKGYTF	TGTGCCAGCAGTTACTCGGGGGTAAAAGGCTACACCTTC